The source of this T cell receptor beta chain is a study of regulatory T cells in long-lasting Graves disease. Assembly of TCR beta libraries relied on iRepertoire HTBI primers together with Arm-PCR of CDR3 regions. One entry per CDR3 protein results from TCRdb running MiXCR on the multiplex PCR reads. The table has around 400,000 distinct CDR3 sequences, less than 20% seen once. This clonotype was detected many times. The time point here: newly diagnosed GD, antithyroid drugs for less than 3 months. PBMCs provided the RNA from which the TCR library was made. Here the sequenced sample was peripheral blood mononuclear cells (PBMCs), taken at new diagnosis, from a patient treated with antithyroid drugs. The sequence was obtained from a female donor with Graves disease.

Written as DNA, the CDR3 is TGTGCCAGCAGTCCCACTCCGGGACAGGGGAGCAATCAGCCCCAGCATTTT. Its translation: CASSPTPGQGSNQPQHF. The gene calls are TRBV6-1 and TRBJ1-5, with 10 bases fitting TRBD1. The CDR3 length is 17 residues. Trimming cost V 5 bases and J 1 base; bases outside gene matches: 8. From germline, CDR1 is MNHNS and CDR2 SASEGT.